These 10 T cell receptor beta chains originate from one sample sequenced in a study of blood T cell repertoires in COVID-19. Libraries were prepared by immunoSEQ multiplex PCR; TCRdb keeps only in-frame clonotypes and omits some of them. The table has approximately 21,000 clones, approximately 90% seen once; the top ten hold 15% to 20%. What was sequenced was peripheral blood. Every receptor here comes from a human donor in a cohort sampled during active COVID-19.

V is TRBV5-5 and J is TRBJ2-7, with 8 bases identical to TRBD1. The ends lost 6 bases at V and 7 bases at J; junction bases unmatched: 6. Per the germline V gene, CDR1 is SGHKS and CDR2 is YYEKEE (reference sequence). The CDR3 has 12 residues. The CDR3 here is CASNIYRGEQYF. In DNA form, the CDR3 reads TGTGCCAGCAATATATACAGGGGGGAGCAGTACTTC.

The genes are TRBV4-2 and TRBJ2-1; the match to TRBD2 covers 10 bases. Germline CDR1 reads LGHNA; CDR2 reads YNFKEQ. There are 15 residues in the CDR3. After removal of 8 bases from V and 7 bases from J, the junction contained 11 bases not matched to a gene. The CDR3 sequence: CASGSGGGLVNEQFF. In DNA, the CDR3 is TGTGCCAGCGGAAGCGGGGGGGGTTTAGTGAATGAGCAGTTCTTC.

The chain recombines TRBV12-5 with TRBJ1-1; the match to TRBD1 covers 7 bases. The CDR3 contains 17 residues. V lost 5 bases to trimming and J lost 0 bases; unmatched junction nucleotides: 12. Germline CDR1 LGHNT, CDR2 FRNRAP. The CDR3 DNA sequence: TGTGCTAGTGGTACTCGACAGGGCCCTCCACTGAACACTGAAGCTTTCTTT. Its protein is CASGTRQGPPLNTEAFF.

This clone was observed once. The genes are TRBV9 and TRBJ2-7, with 7 bases aligning to TRBD2. V lost 8 bases and J lost 0; bases outside the gene matches: 8. CDR3 length: 14 amino acids. The germline gives CDR1 SGDLS, CDR2 YYNGEE. The CDR3 here is CASTRGVTSYEQYF. In nucleotides, the CDR3 is TGTGCCAGTACACGGGGGGTGACCTCCTACGAGCAGTACTTC.

The V gene is TRBV6-5, the J gene TRBJ2-3; 8 nucleotides agree with TRBD2. V lost 10 bases, J lost 4 bases, and 10 bases stayed unmatched. This CDR3 comprises 14 residues. Germline V gives CDR1 MNHEY, CDR2 SVGAGI. DNA for the CDR3: TGTGCCATTAACCGGGGGGGCAGTGCAGATACGCAGTATTTT. It is translated as CAINRGGSADTQYF.

The chain joins TRBV14 to TRBJ2-1; 9 positions agree with TRBD1. The CDR3 has 17 residues. Germline assignment: CDR1 SGHDN and CDR2 FVKESK. J was trimmed by 4 bases and V by 1 base; bases with no gene match: 8. Here the CDR3 DNA reads TGTGCCAGCAGCCAAGGCAACAGGGGGCTGCAGTACAATGAGCAGTTCTTC. Amino acid sequence: CASSQGNRGLQYNEQFF.

This chain uses TRBV3-1 (or the pseudogene TRBV3-2) with TRBJ1-1; D remains unclear. CDR1 and CDR2 from the germline V gene are LGHDT and YNNKEL (reference sequence). The CDR3 sequence is 16 residues long. V lost 2 bases and J lost 0, with 13 bases in between. The CDR3, as DNA: TGTGCCAGCAGCCAACTTTCTTACGGGATGAACACTGAAGCTTTCTTT. Its translation: CASSQLSYGMNTEAFF.

This sequence joins TRBV12-3 or TRBV12-4 and TRBJ2-7; maybe TRBD1 (6 bases). V was trimmed by 5 bases and J by 4 bases, leaving 12 bases between them. This CDR3 is 13 amino acids long. The CDR3 loop is CASSRSRGYEQYF. CDR3 nucleotides: TGTGCCAGCAGTCGGAGCAGGGGTTACGAGCAGTACTTC.

J is TRBJ1-2 and V is TRBV14; 8 positions match TRBD1. Germline V gives CDR1 SGHDN, CDR2 FVKESK. This CDR3 spans 15 amino acids. V shed 4 bases, J shed 4 bases, and the junction held 8 bases outside the gene matches. CDR3 DNA: TGTGCCAGCAGCCGTAAGACAGGGGCTGGCTATGGCTACACCTTC. This codes for CASSRKTGAGYGYTF.

The chain links TRBV5-6 to TRBJ1-1; a possible D gene is TRBD1 (5 bases). Trimming shortened V by 2 bases and J by 0 bases, and 8 bases separated the two germline ends. The CDR3 runs to 14 residues. Looked up from germline, CDR1 is SGHDT and CDR2 is YYEEEE. CDR3 in DNA: TGTGCCAGCAGCTTTCCAGGGTTGAACACTGAAGCTTTCTTT. This codes for CASSFPGLNTEAFF.